One sample yielded the 29 T cell receptor beta chains listed below, sequenced in a study of control samples from healthy donors and cancer patients. This table comes from immunoSEQ multiplex PCR, and its TCRdb copy is limited to in-frame clones, with some not included. The sample carries 150,000 or so clones, approximately 93% recorded once. Sequenced input: blood. The origin of the receptors is a young man in good health.

The chain links TRBV7-9 to TRBJ2-5; the D gene is possibly TRBD2 (6 bases). The CDR3 length is 14 residues. Germline V gene lookup returns CDR1 SEHNR and CDR2 FQNEAQ (reference sequence). Between the trimmed V and J ends, which lost 5 bases and 5 bases, there was a span of 15 bases. As DNA, the CDR3 is TGTGCCAGCAGCCTTGGTGGAGGGCAGGAGACCCAGTACTTC. Translation gives CASSLGGGQETQYF.

CDR3 in amino acids: CSVEGPGQGGEQYF. The CDR3 DNA sequence: TGCAGCGTTGAAGGGCCCGGACAGGGAGGAGAGCAGTACTTC. V and J are TRBV29-1 and TRBJ2-7, with 8 bases lining up with TRBD1. The CDR3 is 14 residues long. Germline V gene data show CDR1 as SQVTM and CDR2 as ANQGSEA. Trimming cost V 1 base and J 7 bases; bases outside gene matches: 9.

The CDR3 reads CASRVAGRDTQYF. The CDR3 nucleotides read TGTGCCAGCAGGGTAGCGGGAAGAGATACGCAGTATTTT. The V call is TRBV28, the J call TRBJ2-3; 8 bases are a match to TRBD2. Germline V lookup: CDR1 MDHEN, CDR2 SYDVKM. This CDR3 spans 13 amino acids. Losses at the gene ends were 6 bases for V and 5 bases for J; bases not matched to a gene: 4. Looking up the rest from reference TRBV28 and TRBJ2-3 gives the full variable domain: DVKVTQSSRYLVKRTGEKVFLECVQDMDHENMFWYRQDPGLGLRLIYFSYDVKMKEKGDIPEGYSVSREKKERFSLILESASTNQTSMYLCASRVAGRDTQYFGPGTRLTVL.

The chain carries TRBV6-5 and TRBJ1-1; D perhaps matches TRBD1 (5 bases). The CDR3 is made up of 15 amino acids. CDR1 is MNHEY, CDR2 SVGAGI, per germline. The ends were cut back, 3 bases at V and 2 bases at J, with 13 bases in the middle. In DNA, the CDR3 is TGTGCCAGCAGTTATAGTGGGGGTGGAAACACTGAAGCTTTCTTT. Its translation: CASSYSGGGNTEAFF.

The chain uses TRBV7-6 and TRBJ2-1, with 8 bases matching TRBD2. This CDR3 is 16 amino acids long. V dropped 5 bases and J dropped 5; count of bases not matched to a gene: 11. The germline V gene has CDR1 SGHVS and CDR2 FNYEAQ. The DNA for the CDR3 is TGTGCCAGCAGCAGTCGCGTAACGGGAGGGGACAATGAGCAGTTCTTC. Its protein is CASSSRVTGGDNEQFF.

J is TRBJ1-4 and V is TRBV30; 8 nucleotides align to TRBD1. The CDR3 is 16 residues long. J gave up 5 bases and V 1 base, and 9 bases lay outside the gene matches. Germline V gene data show CDR1 as GTSNPN and CDR2 as SVGIG (reference sequence). CDR3 sequence: CAWSDAPDRANEKLFF. CDR3 sequence (DNA): TGTGCCTGGAGTGACGCCCCGGACAGGGCGAATGAAAAACTGTTTTTT.

This clone was detected only once. V usage is TRBV27 and J usage is TRBJ1-6; D is ambiguous. From germline, CDR1 is MNHEY and CDR2 SMNVEV (reference sequence). Trimming shortened V by 10 bases and J by 12 bases, and 22 bases separated the two germline ends. The CDR3 is made up of 14 amino acids. This chain's CDR3 is CATRVGLPLQPLHF. The CDR3, as DNA: TGTGCCACCCGAGTCGGACTACCACTTCAACCCCTCCACTTT.

The chain employs TRBV21-1 and TRBJ2-1; the DNA was not used to check the table's D call, TRBD2. TRBV21-1 is reported as a pseudogene. The CDR3 has 12 residues. Here the CDR3 DNA reads TGTGCCAGCAGCAAAGGTTTCGGGAAGCAGTTCTTC. Amino acids: CASSKGFGKQFF.

The V call is TRBV10-3, the J call TRBJ1-1; 7 bases are shared with TRBD1. Per the germline V gene, CDR1 is ENHRY and CDR2 is SYGVKD. V shed 4 bases and J 3 bases; nucleotides not matched to a gene: 11. The CDR3 extends over 16 amino acids. CDR3 bases: TGTGCCATCAGTGTTAAGGGCGACAGGGATTACACTGAAGCTTTCTTT. This codes for CAISVKGDRDYTEAFF.

This chain connects TRBV5-1 to TRBJ2-5; 8 nucleotides match TRBD1. The CDR3 consists of 18 residues. J lost 0 bases, V lost 3 bases, and 13 bases had no gene match. Germline values: CDR1 SGHRS, CDR2 YFSETQ. Here the CDR3 DNA reads TGCGCCAGCAGCTACCACTGGACAGGGAACGGTAACCAAGAGACCCAGTACTTC. Translating gives CASSYHWTGNGNQETQYF.

The rearrangement uses TRBV12-3 or TRBV12-4 and TRBJ2-2; D remains unclear. The CDR3 consists of 12 residues. The ends were cut back, 7 bases at V and 1 base at J, with 4 bases in the middle. CDR3 in DNA: TGTGCCAGCACTGGGAACACCGGGGAGCTGTTTTTT. This encodes CASTGNTGELFF.

The V and J genes are TRBV15 and TRBJ2-2; D is uncertain. Trimming shortened V by 1 base and J by 0 bases, and 9 bases separated the two germline ends. Germline V lookup: CDR1 LNHNV, CDR2 YYDKDF (reference sequence). The CDR3 is 16 residues long. Written as DNA, the CDR3 is TGTGCCACCAGCAGAGGTGTGACTGCGAACACCGGGGAGCTGTTTTTT. Protein sequence: CATSRGVTANTGELFF. Drawing the rest from reference TRBV15 and TRBJ2-2, the complete variable domain is DAMVIQNPRYQVTQFGKPVTLSCSQTLNHNVMYWYQQKSSQAPKLLFHYYDKDFNNEADTPDNFQSRRPNTSFCFLDIRSPGLGDTAMYLCATSRGVTANTGELFFGEGSRLTVL.

V usage is TRBV19 and J usage is TRBJ1-1; D not certain. Germline assignment: CDR1 LNHDA and CDR2 SQIVND (reference sequence). V lost 5 bases, J lost 1 base, and 5 bases lay in between. This CDR3 is built from 12 residues. The CDR3 nucleotides are TGTGCCAGTAGTCCCCAGAACACTGAAGCTTTCTTT. This gives the protein CASSPQNTEAFF.

The CDR3 DNA reads as TGTGCCAGCAGTTTTTTTTCAGGGACTGAAGCTTTCTTT. Translated, it gives CASSFFSGTEAFF. The chain combines TRBV27 with TRBJ1-1; D perhaps matches TRBD1 (5 bases). V was shortened by 3 bases and J by 5 bases, with 10 bases between the two germline ends. The CDR3 spans 13 residues. Germline CDR1 MNHEY, CDR2 SMNVEV (reference sequence).

The chain couples TRBV6-5 to TRBJ1-3; D remains ambiguous. V lost 0 bases and J 7 bases, leaving 7 bases between the germline ends. The CDR3 contains 13 residues. Per germline, CDR1 MNHEY and CDR2 SVGAGI. The CDR3 here is CASSYSIGNTIYF. In DNA, the CDR3 is TGTGCCAGCAGTTACTCCATCGGGAACACCATATATTTT.

V is TRBV11-2 and J is TRBJ1-1, with D possibly matching TRBD1 (5 bases). In germline, CDR1 is SGHAT, CDR2 FQNNGV. CDR3 size: 14 residues. Trimming stripped 3 bases from V and 1 base from J, with 9 bases between. DNA for the CDR3: TGTGCCAGCAGCTTGGGACTCCAGAACACTGAAGCTTTCTTT. This sequence encodes CASSLGLQNTEAFF.

The chain uses TRBV19 and TRBJ2-7, with 9 bases aligning to TRBD1. The V and J ends lost 4 bases and 3 bases, in that order; junction bases with no gene match: 7. The CDR3 contains 15 residues. Germline CDR1 reads LNHDA; CDR2 reads SQIVND (reference sequence). The CDR3 loop is CASSTAGTGYYEQYF. The DNA of the CDR3 is TGTGCCAGTAGTACTGCCGGGACAGGGTACTACGAGCAGTACTTC.

The gene calls are TRBV18 and TRBJ2-1, with a weak D call TRBD2 (6 bases). The CDR3 extends over 12 amino acids. Trimming left V 3 bases short and J 10 bases short, with 10 bases between. CDR1 and CDR2 (germline): KGHSH, LQKENI. This chain's CDR3 is CASSPEGSEQFF. In DNA, the CDR3 is TGTGCCAGCTCACCGGAGGGCAGCGAGCAGTTCTTC.

The rearrangement links TRBV19 to TRBJ2-2, with 7 bases fitting TRBD2. The CDR3 length is 15 residues. From germline, CDR1 is LNHDA and CDR2 SQIVND (reference sequence). Unmatched junction bases numbered 7, after V lost 2 bases and J lost 7 bases. The CDR3 DNA is TGTGCCAGTAGTATATGGTGGGGAGGGAGCGGGGAGCTGTTTTTT. Its translation: CASSIWWGGSGELFF.

This chain links TRBV11-2 with TRBJ2-1, with 10 bases lining up with TRBD2. Germline V gene lookup returns CDR1 SGHAT and CDR2 FQNNGV. CDR3 length: 18 residues. The V and J ends lost 5 bases and 3 bases, in that order; junction bases with no gene match: 13. CDR3 amino acids: CASSPPGLAITGYNEQFF. The DNA of the CDR3 is TGTGCCAGCAGCCCACCGGGACTAGCGATTACAGGCTACAATGAGCAGTTCTTC.

The chain uses TRBV6-5 and TRBJ2-5; the D is unclear. The germline V gene encodes CDR1 MNHEY and CDR2 SVGAGI. The CDR3 consists of 13 residues. V dropped 2 bases and J dropped 8 bases, with 12 bases sitting between them. The CDR3 is CASSYGHRSTQYF. The CDR3 coding sequence is TGTGCCAGCAGTTACGGTCATAGGAGTACCCAGTACTTC.

The chain couples TRBV29-1 to TRBJ1-4; a possible D gene is TRBD1 (5 bases). With 3 bases removed from V and 4 bases from J, the gap between germline ends came to 12 bases. Germline V gene data show CDR1 as SQVTM and CDR2 as ANQGSEA. The CDR3 sequence is 14 residues long. The chain's CDR3 is CSVDFEGNNEKLFF. For the CDR3, the DNA is TGCAGCGTTGATTTTGAGGGGAATAATGAAAAACTGTTTTTT.

J is TRBJ2-7 and V is TRBV9; TRBD1 agrees at 7 bases. The V gene's germline CDR1 is SGDLS and CDR2 YYNGEE. V trimming: 3 bases; J trimming: 2 bases; junction bases outside the gene matches: 2. The CDR3 is made up of 13 amino acids. This chain's CDR3 is CASSDGQAYEQYF. Written as DNA, the CDR3 is TGTGCCAGCAGCGATGGACAGGCCTACGAGCAGTACTTC.

This sequence joins TRBV9 and TRBJ2-1; D gene uncertain. Germline CDR1 and CDR2: SGDLS and YYNGEE. The germline V and J ends were trimmed by 0 bases and 3 bases, with 13 bases remaining between them. CDR3 length: 16 residues. CDR3 region: CASSVGARADYNEQFF. The CDR3 DNA is TGTGCCAGCAGCGTAGGGGCAAGGGCCGACTACAATGAGCAGTTCTTC.

This chain connects TRBV7-2 to TRBJ2-1; tentatively, D is TRBD1 (5 bases). From germline, CDR1 is SGHTA and CDR2 FQGNSA. V was trimmed by 8 bases and J by 1 base, leaving 12 bases between them. CDR3 length: 14 amino acids. DNA for the CDR3: TGTGCCAGCCGGGCTAGGGGTTCCTACAATGAGCAGTTCTTC. Amino acids: CASRARGSYNEQFF.

This rearrangement joins TRBV10-2 to TRBJ1-5, with a possible D match to TRBD1 (5 bases). Germline loops: CDR1 WSHSY, CDR2 SAAADI. The V and J ends lost 7 bases and 2 bases respectively, with 9 bases between them. This CDR3 has 13 residues. The CDR3, as DNA: TGCGCCAGCAAAGACAGACGCAATCAGCCCCAGCATTTT. Its translation is CASKDRRNQPQHF.

V and J are TRBV19 and TRBJ1-1, with a possible D match to TRBD1 (6 bases). This CDR3 has 14 amino acids. Germline CDR1 LNHDA, CDR2 SQIVND (reference sequence). V lost 1 base to trimming and J lost 0 bases, with 6 bases between them. DNA of the CDR3: TGTGCCAGTAGTATAGGGACAGTGAACACTGAAGCTTTCTTT. Translated, it gives CASSIGTVNTEAFF.

V gene TRBV6-6 combines with J gene TRBJ1-3; 8 bases are a match to TRBD1. The CDR3 is made up of 15 amino acids. From germline, CDR1 is MNHNY and CDR2 SVGAGI (reference sequence). Trimming cost V 4 bases and J 0 bases; bases outside gene matches: 2. CDR3: CASSSGTGSGNTIYF. CDR3 DNA: TGTGCCAGCAGTTCTGGGACAGGCTCTGGAAACACCATATATTTT.

This chain joins TRBV7-9 and TRBJ1-5, with TRBD1 matching over 12 bases. V was pared by 1 base and J by 5 bases, with 3 bases of the junction left unmatched. Germline V lookup: CDR1 SEHNR, CDR2 FQNEAQ (reference sequence). The length of the CDR3 is 16 residues. The CDR3 is CASSLGDRGQDQPQHF. DNA of the CDR3: TGTGCCAGCAGCTTAGGGGACAGGGGGCAGGATCAGCCCCAGCATTTT.